This T cell receptor (beta chain) came from a study of blood T cell repertoires in COVID-19. Study details: The United States, Italy and Spain were the sources of the acute and convalescent COVID-19 samples. Sources were T cells, B-cell-depleted T cells, or PBMCs; the material itself was cDNA or gDNA.

This clone has only one observation. Per the original data handling: Reference gene primer amplification yielded estimated nucleated cell counts. Assay used: immunoSEQ multiplex PCR; TCRdb lists only in-frame clones, some missing. The DNA gave D and trimming, while V, J and clone size come from that table. Found here are about 69,000 clones, roughly 80% of them singletons; the top ten hold 8% to 10%. Germline assignment: CDR1 SEHNR and CDR2 FQNEAQ (reference sequence). Trimming pared 5 bases from V and 7 bases from J, leaving 10 bases between. CDR3 size: 12 residues. V is TRBV7-9 and J is TRBJ2-3; D call uncertain. The source of this sequence is a woman of 80 years or more with acute or convalescent COVID-19. The specimen sequenced was peripheral blood. The CDR3 DNA reads as TGTGCCAGCAGCCAGACCGGGTATACGCAGTATTTT. This codes for CASSQTGYTQYF.